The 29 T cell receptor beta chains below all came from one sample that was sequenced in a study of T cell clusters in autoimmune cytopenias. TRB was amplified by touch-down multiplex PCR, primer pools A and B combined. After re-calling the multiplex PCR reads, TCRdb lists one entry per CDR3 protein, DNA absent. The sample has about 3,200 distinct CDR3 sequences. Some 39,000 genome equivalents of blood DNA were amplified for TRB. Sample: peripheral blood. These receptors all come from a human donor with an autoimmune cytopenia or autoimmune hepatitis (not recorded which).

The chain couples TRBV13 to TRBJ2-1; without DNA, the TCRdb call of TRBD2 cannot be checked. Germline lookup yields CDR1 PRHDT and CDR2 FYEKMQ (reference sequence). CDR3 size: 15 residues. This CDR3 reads CASRTSGGRHNEQFF.

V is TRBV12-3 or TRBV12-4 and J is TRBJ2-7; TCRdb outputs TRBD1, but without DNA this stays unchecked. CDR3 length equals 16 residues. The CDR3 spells CASSFYRGILWDEQYF.

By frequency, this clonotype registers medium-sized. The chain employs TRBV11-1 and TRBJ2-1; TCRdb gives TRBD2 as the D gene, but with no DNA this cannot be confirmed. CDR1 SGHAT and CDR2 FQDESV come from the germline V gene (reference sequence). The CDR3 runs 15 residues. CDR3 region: CASSRVAGGYNEQFF.

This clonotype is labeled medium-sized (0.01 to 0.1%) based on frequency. The CDR3 is CASSLGARYGTDTQYF. The chain combines TRBV11-3 with TRBJ2-3; absent DNA, TCRdb's TRBD1 call cannot be checked. The CDR3 covers 16 residues. Germline CDR1 and CDR2: SGHNT and YENEEA.

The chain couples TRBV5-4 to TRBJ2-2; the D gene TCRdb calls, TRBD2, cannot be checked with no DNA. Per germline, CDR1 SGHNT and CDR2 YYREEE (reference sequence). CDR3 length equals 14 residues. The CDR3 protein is CASSRRGGTGELFF. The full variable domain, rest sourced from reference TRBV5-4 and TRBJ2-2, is ETGVTQSPTHLIKTRGQQVTLRCSSQSGHNTVSWYQQALGQGPQFIFQYYREEENGRGNFPPRFSGLQFPNYSSELNVNALELDDSALYLCASSRRGGTGELFFGEGSRLTVL.

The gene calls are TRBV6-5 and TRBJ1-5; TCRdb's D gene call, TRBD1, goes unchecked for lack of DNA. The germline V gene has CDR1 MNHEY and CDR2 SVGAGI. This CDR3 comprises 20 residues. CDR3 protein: CASSDDPGQGANPPLQPQHF.

The CDR3 spells CASSLAGDHRETQYF. The chain couples TRBV13 to TRBJ2-5; absent DNA, TCRdb's TRBD1 call cannot be checked. CDR1 is PRHDT, CDR2 FYEKMQ, per germline (reference sequence). This CDR3 has 15 amino acids.

The CDR3 reads CASKSREATDTQYF. V and J are TRBV19 and TRBJ2-3. Per the germline V gene, CDR1 is LNHDA and CDR2 is SQIVND (reference sequence). The CDR3 runs 14 residues.

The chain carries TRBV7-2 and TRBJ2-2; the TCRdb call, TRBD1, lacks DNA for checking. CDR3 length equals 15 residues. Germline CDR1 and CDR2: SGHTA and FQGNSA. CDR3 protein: CASSNDRANTGELFF.

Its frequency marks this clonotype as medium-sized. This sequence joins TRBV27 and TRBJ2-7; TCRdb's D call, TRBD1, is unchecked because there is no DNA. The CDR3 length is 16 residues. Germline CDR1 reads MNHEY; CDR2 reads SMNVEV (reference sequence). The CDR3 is CASSQKDRGDYYEQYF.

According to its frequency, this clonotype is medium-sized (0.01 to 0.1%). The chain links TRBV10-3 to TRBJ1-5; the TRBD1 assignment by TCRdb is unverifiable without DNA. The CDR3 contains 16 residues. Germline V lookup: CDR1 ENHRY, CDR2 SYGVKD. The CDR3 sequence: CAISEAGQGLGQPQHF.

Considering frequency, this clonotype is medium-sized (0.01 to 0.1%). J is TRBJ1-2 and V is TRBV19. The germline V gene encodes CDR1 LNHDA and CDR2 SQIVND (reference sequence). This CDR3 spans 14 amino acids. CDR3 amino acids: CASSTTRINYGYTF.

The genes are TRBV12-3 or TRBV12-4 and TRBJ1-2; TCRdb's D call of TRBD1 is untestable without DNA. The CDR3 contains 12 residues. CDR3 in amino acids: CASSRQGKGYTF.

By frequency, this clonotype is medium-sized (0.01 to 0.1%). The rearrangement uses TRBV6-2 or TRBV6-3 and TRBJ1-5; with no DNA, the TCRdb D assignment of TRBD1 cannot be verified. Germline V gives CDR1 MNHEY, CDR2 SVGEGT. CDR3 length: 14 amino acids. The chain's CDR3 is CARTHHRVNQPQHF.

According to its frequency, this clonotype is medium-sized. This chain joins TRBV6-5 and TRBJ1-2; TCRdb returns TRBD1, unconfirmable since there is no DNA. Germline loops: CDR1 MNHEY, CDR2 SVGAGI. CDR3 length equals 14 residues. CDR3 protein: CASSYSGATGGYTF.

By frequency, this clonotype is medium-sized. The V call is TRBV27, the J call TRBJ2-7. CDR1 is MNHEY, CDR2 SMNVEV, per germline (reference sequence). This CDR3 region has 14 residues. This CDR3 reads CASSKYISSYEQYF.

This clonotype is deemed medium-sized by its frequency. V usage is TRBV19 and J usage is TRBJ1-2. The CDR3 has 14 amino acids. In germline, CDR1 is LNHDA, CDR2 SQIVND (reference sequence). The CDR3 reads CASSSRGVRYGYTF.

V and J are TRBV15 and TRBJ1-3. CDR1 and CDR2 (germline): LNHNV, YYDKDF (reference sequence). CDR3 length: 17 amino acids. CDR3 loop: CATSRDLGPDPGNTIYF.

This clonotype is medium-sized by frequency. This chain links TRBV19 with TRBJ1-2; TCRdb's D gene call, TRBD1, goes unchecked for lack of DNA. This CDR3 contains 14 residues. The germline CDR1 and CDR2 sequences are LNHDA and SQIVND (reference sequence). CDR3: CASNKDRVNYGYTF.

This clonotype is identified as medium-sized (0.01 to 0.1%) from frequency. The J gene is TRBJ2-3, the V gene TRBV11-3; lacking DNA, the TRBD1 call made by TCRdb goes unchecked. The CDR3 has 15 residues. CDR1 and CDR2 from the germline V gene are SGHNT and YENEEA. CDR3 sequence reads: CASSLTRSGPDTQYF.

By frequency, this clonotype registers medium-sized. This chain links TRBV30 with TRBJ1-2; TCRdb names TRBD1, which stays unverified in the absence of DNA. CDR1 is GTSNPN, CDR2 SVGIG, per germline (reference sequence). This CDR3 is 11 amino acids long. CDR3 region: CAWAGTRGYTF.

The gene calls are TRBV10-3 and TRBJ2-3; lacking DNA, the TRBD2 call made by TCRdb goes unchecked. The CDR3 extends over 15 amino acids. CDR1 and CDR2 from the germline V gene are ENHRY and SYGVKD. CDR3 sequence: CAISTSGGYTDTQYF.

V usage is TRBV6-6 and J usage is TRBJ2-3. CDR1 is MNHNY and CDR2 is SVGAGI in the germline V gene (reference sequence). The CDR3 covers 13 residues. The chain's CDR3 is CASRALSTDTQYF.

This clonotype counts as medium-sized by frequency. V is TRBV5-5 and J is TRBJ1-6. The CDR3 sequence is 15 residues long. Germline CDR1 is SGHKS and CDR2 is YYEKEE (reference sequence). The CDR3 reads CASSLGSGEGSPLHF. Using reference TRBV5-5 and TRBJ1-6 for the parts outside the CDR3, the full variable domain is DAGVTQSPTHLIKTRGQQVTLRCSPISGHKSVSWYQQVLGQGPQFIFQYYEKEERGRGNFPDRFSARQFPNYSSELNVNALLLGDSALYLCASSLGSGEGSPLHFGNGTRLTVT.

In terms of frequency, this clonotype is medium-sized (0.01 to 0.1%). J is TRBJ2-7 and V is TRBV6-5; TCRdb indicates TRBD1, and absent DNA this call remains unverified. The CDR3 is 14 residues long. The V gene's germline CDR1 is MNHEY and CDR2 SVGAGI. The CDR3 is CASSFDRGNDEQYF.

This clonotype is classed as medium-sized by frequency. CDR3: CASSSPDRKDTQYF. The genes are TRBV11-3 and TRBJ2-3; lacking DNA, the TRBD1 call made by TCRdb goes unchecked. The CDR3 has 14 amino acids. CDR1 SGHNT and CDR2 YENEEA come from the germline V gene. The full variable domain, completed using reference TRBV11-3 and TRBJ2-3, is EAGVVQSPRYKIIEKKQPVAFWCNPISGHNTLYWYLQNLGQGPELLIRYENEEAVDDSQLPKDRFSAERLKGVDSTLKIQPAELGDSAVYLCASSSPDRKDTQYFGPGTRLTVL.

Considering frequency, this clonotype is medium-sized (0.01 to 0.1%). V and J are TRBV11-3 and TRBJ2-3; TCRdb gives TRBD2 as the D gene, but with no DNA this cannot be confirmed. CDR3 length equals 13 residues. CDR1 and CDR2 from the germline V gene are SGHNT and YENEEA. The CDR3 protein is CASTPRGTDTQYF.

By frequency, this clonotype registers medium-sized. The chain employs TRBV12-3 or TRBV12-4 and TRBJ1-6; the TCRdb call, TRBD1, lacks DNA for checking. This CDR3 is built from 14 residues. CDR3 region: CASSSRGLGSPLHF.

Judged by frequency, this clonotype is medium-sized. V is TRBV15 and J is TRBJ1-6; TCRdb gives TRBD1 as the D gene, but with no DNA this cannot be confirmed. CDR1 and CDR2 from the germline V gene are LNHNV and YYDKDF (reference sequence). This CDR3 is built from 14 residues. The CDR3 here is CATSGANRDSPLHF.